The next 20 T cell receptor beta chains were all read from a single sample in a study of T-cell reconstitution after alpha-beta-depleted transplantation in children (dated by TCRdb to about 2016). The protocol used for the library was PCR. The sequencer listed for this sample is Illumina HiSeq 2500. TCR library preparation used molecular barcoding, with unique molecular identifiers applied to normalize quantification of the TCRbeta repertoire. TCRdb ran its own pipeline on the public reads, namely fastp trimming at Q25 and MiXCR clone calling, and kept in-frame beta chains. Rows with a matching CDR3 protein are joined into one entry that keeps the most common DNA and genes. This sample is represented by a few hundred thousand distinct CDR3 sequences; 10% to 15% of them were singletons. The ten most abundant clones make up about 4% of the sample. The material was PBMCs, obtained from the stem cell graft. These receptors were taken from a human donor who donated a stem cell graft to a child with Fanconi anemia.

Only a few counts were recorded for this clonotype. The V and J genes are TRBV10-3 and TRBJ2-7; no clear D gene. V dropped 2 bases and J dropped 6 bases, with 5 bases sitting between them. From germline, CDR1 is ENHRY and CDR2 SYGVKD. This CDR3 is 11 amino acids long. The CDR3 loop is CAISEGPEQYF. The CDR3 DNA follows: TGTGCCATCAGTGAGGGACCCGAGCAGTACTTC.

CDR3 sequence: CASSKGPREVNSNTGELFF. The CDR3 region has the DNA TGTGCCAGCAGCAAAGGGCCGAGGGAGGTTAATTCCAACACCGGGGAGCTGTTTTTT. The J gene is TRBJ2-2, the V gene TRBV21-1; the DNA was not used to check the table's D call, TRBD2. TRBV21-1 is a pseudogene segment. This CDR3 is 19 amino acids long.

The V and J genes are TRBV20-1 and TRBJ1-1; D call uncertain. The CDR3 runs to 13 residues. Between the trimmed V and J ends, which lost 5 bases and 2 bases, there was a span of 12 bases. Germline V lookup: CDR1 DFQATT, CDR2 SNEGSKA (reference sequence). CDR3 amino acids: CSALGPVNTEAFF. Written as DNA, the CDR3 is TGCAGTGCTCTTGGGCCAGTCAACACTGAAGCTTTCTTT.

The rearrangement joins TRBV5-1 to TRBJ1-1; TRBD1 aligns across 10 bases. This CDR3 spans 16 amino acids. Trimming removed 0 bases from V and 5 bases from J; junction bases left unmatched: 7. Germline CDR1 SGHRS, CDR2 YFSETQ. DNA of the CDR3: TGCGCCAGCAGCTTGGTGAGGGGACAGGGGATTACTGAAGCTTTCTTT. Translating it yields CASSLVRGQGITEAFF.

V and J are TRBV7-7 and TRBJ2-2, with D perhaps matching TRBD1 (6 bases). This CDR3 has 17 residues. CDR1 and CDR2 (germline): SSHAT, FNYEAQ (reference sequence). The V end lost 0 bases, the J end lost 3 bases, and 14 bases lay between the germline ends. CDR3 coding DNA: TGTGCCAGCAGCTTAGCGCTTTGGACAGCGTACACCGGGGAGCTGTTTTTT. Amino acids: CASSLALWTAYTGELFF.

Ten or more counts support this clonotype. The V and J genes are TRBV6-2 or TRBV6-3 and TRBJ2-2; unclear D gene. Germline assignment: CDR1 MNHEY and CDR2 SVGEGT. Trimming pared 6 bases from V and 2 bases from J, leaving 7 bases between. The CDR3 covers 13 residues. CDR3 in amino acids: CASSRLNTGELFF. Here the CDR3 DNA reads TGTGCCAGCAGCAGGCTAAACACCGGGGAGCTGTTTTTT.

This chain uses TRBV11-2 with TRBJ2-3, with no clear D. This CDR3 spans 14 amino acids. Germline V gene lookup returns CDR1 SGHAT and CDR2 FQNNGV. V lost 7 bases to trimming and J lost 0 bases, with 11 bases between them. CDR3 sequence: CASTLYGSTDTQYF. CDR3 bases: TGTGCCAGCACCCTGTACGGGAGCACAGATACGCAGTATTTT.

There are a few counts of this clonotype. The chain combines TRBV6-1 with TRBJ2-1, with 11 bases lining up with TRBD2. Germline V gene lookup returns CDR1 MNHNS and CDR2 SASEGT. The CDR3 runs to 15 residues. Trimming cost V 6 bases and J 3 bases; bases outside gene matches: 4. The chain's CDR3 is CASRQTSGVYNEQFF. As DNA, the CDR3 is TGTGCCAGCAGACAGACTAGCGGGGTCTACAATGAGCAGTTCTTC.

This clonotype appeared a single time. The chain combines TRBV6-1 with TRBJ1-5, with 7 bases fitting TRBD1. Per germline, CDR1 MNHNS and CDR2 SASEGT. V lost 5 bases, J lost 10 bases, and 8 bases stayed unmatched. The CDR3 length is 13 residues. CDR3 sequence (DNA): TGTGCCAGCAGTCGGTACCTAGGGGGCCCCCAGCATTTT. Translating it yields CASSRYLGGPQHF.

The DNA for the CDR3 is TGTGCCAGCAGCTTAGGGCTGGGAGGCAGGGCGAATGAGCAGTTCTTC. It encodes CASSLGLGGRANEQFF. The chain couples TRBV7-9 to TRBJ2-1, with TRBD2 as a possible D gene (6 bases). The CDR3 is 16 amino acids. CDR1 is SEHNR, CDR2 FQNEAQ, per germline (reference sequence). V shed 1 base and J shed 7 bases, with 17 bases lying between them.

This clonotype has at least ten counts. This rearrangement joins TRBV12-3 or TRBV12-4 to TRBJ1-5; D remains ambiguous. The CDR3 loop spans 14 amino acids. The V and J ends lost 6 bases and 3 bases respectively, with 12 bases between them. The CDR3 sequence: CASSLDQHNQPQHF. The CDR3 DNA is TGTGCCAGCAGCCTGGATCAGCACAATCAGCCCCAGCATTTT.

This clonotype was counted ten times or more. The gene calls are TRBV12-3 or TRBV12-4 and TRBJ2-7; D is possibly TRBD1 or TRBD2 (6 bases each). The CDR3 runs 17 residues. Trimming removed 6 bases from V and 3 bases from J, with 24 bases in between. The CDR3 region has the DNA TGTGCCAGCAGCCGTGCCCCTATAGGGGGGCAGCTCTACGAGCAGTACTTC. Protein: CASSRAPIGGQLYEQYF.

The chain is built from TRBV6-2 or TRBV6-3 and TRBJ2-3; no reliable D call. Between the trimmed V and J ends, which lost 8 bases and 7 bases, there was a span of 13 bases. CDR3 length: 12 amino acids. Germline V CDR1 and CDR2: MNHEY, SVGEGT. Written as DNA, the CDR3 is TGTGCCAGCGAAGGGTTGGGAAATACGCAGTATTTT. It specifies CASEGLGNTQYF.

The chain joins TRBV4-3 to TRBJ2-4; 10 bases align to TRBD2. Trimming took 0 bases from V and 8 from J; bases not matched to a gene: 7. This CDR3 has 16 residues. Germline lookup yields CDR1 LGHNA and CDR2 YSLEER. The CDR3 spells CASSQEGLAKGDIQYF. The CDR3 nucleotides read TGCGCCAGCAGCCAAGAGGGACTAGCGAAAGGGGACATTCAGTACTTC.

This clonotype showed up just a few times. The chain employs TRBV25-1 and TRBJ1-1, with D tentatively TRBD1 (5 bases). From germline, CDR1 is MGHDK and CDR2 SYGVNS. The CDR3 consists of 14 residues. Trimming took 6 bases from V and 2 from J, leaving 13 bases between them. The CDR3 DNA follows: TGTGCCAGCAGCCCCCCCCGGGGCAACACTGAAGCTTTCTTT. This codes for CASSPPRGNTEAFF.

Ten or more counts support this clonotype. This rearrangement joins TRBV20-1 to TRBJ1-4; TRBD1 might be the D (5 bases). This CDR3 comprises 15 residues. V lost 3 bases and J lost 4, with 15 bases in between. Germline lookup yields CDR1 DFQATT and CDR2 SNEGSKA (reference sequence). CDR3 region: CSASLSGHLNEKLFF. CDR3 sequence (DNA): TGCAGTGCTAGCCTCTCCGGACACCTTAATGAAAAACTGTTTTTT.

A few counts support this clonotype. The DNA for the CDR3 is TGTGCCACCAGCAGAGGGGCGGGGGATACGCAGTATTTT. It codes for CATSRGAGDTQYF. This chain joins TRBV15 and TRBJ2-3; possibly TRBD2 for D (6 bases). The V gene lost 1 base and the J gene lost 6 bases, with 8 bases spanning the gap. Germline V gene sequence: CDR1 LNHNV, CDR2 YYDKDF (reference sequence). The CDR3 sequence is 13 residues long.

This clonotype appeared a few times. This sequence joins TRBV27 and TRBJ1-2; D not resolved. Between the trimmed V and J ends, which lost 5 bases and 4 bases, there was a span of 17 bases. The length of the CDR3 is 15 residues. CDR1 is MNHEY and CDR2 is SMNVEV in the germline V gene (reference sequence). DNA of the CDR3: TGTGCCAGCAGTCCCCGCCGGGCCACCGGCTATGGCTACACCTTC. Translating gives CASSPRRATGYGYTF.

This clonotype was seen a handful of times. The CDR3 reads CASRGGLIETQYF. The DNA for the CDR3 is TGTGCCAGCAGGGGGGGACTAATCGAGACCCAGTACTTC. The V and J genes are TRBV12-3 or TRBV12-4 and TRBJ2-5; 7 bases line up with TRBD2. CDR3 length: 13 residues. The V and J ends lost 6 bases and 5 bases, in that order; junction bases with no gene match: 6.

The chain carries TRBV5-6 and TRBJ2-5; 7 nucleotides line up with TRBD1. V shed 4 bases, J shed 5 bases, and the junction held 5 bases outside the gene matches. Germline V gene sequence: CDR1 SGHDT, CDR2 YYEEEE. This CDR3 is 13 amino acids long. This chain's CDR3 is CASSDTGVETQYF. CDR3 coding DNA: TGTGCCAGCAGCGATACAGGGGTGGAGACCCAGTACTTC. The full variable domain, with the rest looked up from reference TRBV5-6 and TRBJ2-5, is DAGVTQSPTHLIKTRGQQVTLRCSPKSGHDTVSWYQQALGQGPQFIFQYYEEEERQRGNFPDRFSGHQFPNYSSELNVNALLLGDSALYLCASSDTGVETQYFGPGTRLLVL.